Below are 9 T cell receptor beta chains sequenced from a single sample in a study of shared clonotypes between healthy human individuals. Naive CD8 cells lacked CD45RO and underwent positive selection for CCR7, leaving out terminally differentiated effector memory CD45RA+ cells. Some clones are missing from TCRdb's copy, which holds only in-frame ones; the method was immunoSEQ multiplex PCR. The sample lists 2 million or so clones; about 95% were seen once. Sequencing was carried out using naive CD8+ T cells sorted from blood. The receptors stem from a man aged 18 to 35 in good health.

The V call is TRBV27, the J call TRBJ2-7; D may be TRBD2 (5 bases). The germline V gene encodes CDR1 MNHEY and CDR2 SMNVEV (reference sequence). This CDR3 has 14 residues. Deletions cut 0 bases from V and 3 bases from J, with 9 bases between. The CDR3 DNA reads TGTGCCAGCAGTTTATCCGCGGGCCTCTACGAGCAGTACTTC. Encoded protein: CASSLSAGLYEQYF.

On this clone: This sample also contains other DNA sequences that code for the same CDR3. CDR3 region: CASSQGAGSYEQYF. DNA of the CDR3: TGCGCCAGCAGCCAAGGAGCGGGCTCCTACGAGCAGTACTTC. J is TRBJ2-7 and V is TRBV4-1, with a weak D call TRBD2 (6 bases). The CDR3 totals 14 residues. The germline CDR1 and CDR2 sequences are MGHRA and YSYEKL. Trimming cost V 1 base and J 0 bases, with 7 bases left between them.

V usage is TRBV7-9 and J usage is TRBJ2-4; possible D gene TRBD2, 6 bases. There are 12 residues in the CDR3. The germline V gene encodes CDR1 SEHNR and CDR2 FQNEAQ (reference sequence). Trimming pared 5 bases from V and 7 bases from J, leaving 9 bases between. The CDR3 region has the DNA TGTGCCAGCAGCGGGGGGAGGAACATTCAGTACTTC. Its translation: CASSGGRNIQYF.

The rearrangement uses TRBV4-1 and TRBJ2-1; 9 nucleotides agree with TRBD1. The CDR3 is 15 amino acids. V was pared by 2 bases and J by 7 bases, with 6 bases of the junction left unmatched. Looked up from germline, CDR1 is MGHRA and CDR2 is YSYEKL. CDR3: CASSQSSTGGNEQFF. CDR3 DNA: TGCGCCAGCAGCCAATCCTCGACAGGGGGGAATGAGCAGTTCTTC.

This chain connects TRBV6-5 to TRBJ1-2, with 9 bases aligning to TRBD1. CDR3 length equals 14 residues. The trim removed 6 bases at V and 5 bases at J, leaving 7 bases unmatched. Germline V gene sequence: CDR1 MNHEY, CDR2 SVGAGI. The CDR3 loop is CASRPGTGLYGYTF. CDR3 sequence (DNA): TGTGCCAGCAGGCCCGGGACAGGGCTGTATGGCTACACCTTC.

The gene calls are TRBV5-1 and TRBJ1-6; no reliable D call. Germline values: CDR1 SGHRS, CDR2 YFSETQ. Trimming shortened V by 5 bases and J by 12 bases, and 15 bases separated the two germline ends. The CDR3 is 13 residues long. In DNA form, the CDR3 reads TGCGCCAGCAGTAACGACGAAGGCGGACCCCTCCACTTT. As protein: CASSNDEGGPLHF.

V usage is TRBV29-1 and J usage is TRBJ2-2; TRBD1 is a possible D gene (5 bases). The germline V gene encodes CDR1 SQVTM and CDR2 ANQGSEA. The V gene lost 7 bases and the J gene lost 5 bases, with 11 bases spanning the gap. CDR3 length: 12 amino acids. In nucleotides, the CDR3 is TGCAGCGCCGTACAGGAGACCGGGGAGCTGTTTTTT. This sequence encodes CSAVQETGELFF.

V and J are TRBV4-3 and TRBJ2-1; 8 bases line up with TRBD2. The CDR3 covers 15 residues. CDR1 is LGHNA, CDR2 YSLEER, per germline. V lost 0 bases, J lost 5 bases, and 3 bases stayed unmatched. The CDR3 spells CASSQDWGLDNEQFF. The CDR3 DNA reads as TGCGCCAGCAGCCAAGATTGGGGACTAGACAATGAGCAGTTCTTC.

The chain uses TRBV7-9 and TRBJ1-1; 9 nucleotides line up with TRBD1. Per germline, CDR1 SEHNR and CDR2 FQNEAQ (reference sequence). CDR3 length: 15 amino acids. The trim removed 3 bases at V and 5 bases at J, leaving 7 bases unmatched. The CDR3 region is CASSLSLTGGTEAFF. CDR3 DNA sequence: TGTGCCAGCAGCTTGTCCTTGACAGGGGGGACTGAAGCTTTCTTT.